This TCR beta chain was recorded in a study of T cells in localized non-small cell lung cancer. Study-wide points: A higher density of T cells in blood coincided with extended overall survival. Investigators sequenced only a single tumor region, leaving heterogeneity possible. Uninvolved adjacent lung had more T cell clonality than any other tissue, topping tumor. In adjacent lung appeared a median around 54 of the top 100 tumor clones.

Germline CDR1 and CDR2: MGHDK and SYGVNS. The CDR3 consists of 11 residues. V was shortened by 6 bases and J by 11 bases, with 13 bases between the two germline ends. A remark on this clone: The antigen is unknown.

Sequencing was performed with immunoSEQ multiplex PCR; in TCRdb, only in-frame clones are kept and a portion is missing. The top ten clones hold more than 9% of a sample with around 78,000 clones, over 75% of them seen once. The sample consisted of peripheral blood, taken before any cancer treatment. This sequence was found in a female donor aged 60 or older with stage I lung adenocarcinoma. The chain carries TRBV25-1 and TRBJ1-1; D gene ambiguous. The CDR3: CASRSVPRAFF. CDR3 sequence (DNA): TGTGCCAGCAGGTCGGTCCCGCGGGCTTTCTTT.